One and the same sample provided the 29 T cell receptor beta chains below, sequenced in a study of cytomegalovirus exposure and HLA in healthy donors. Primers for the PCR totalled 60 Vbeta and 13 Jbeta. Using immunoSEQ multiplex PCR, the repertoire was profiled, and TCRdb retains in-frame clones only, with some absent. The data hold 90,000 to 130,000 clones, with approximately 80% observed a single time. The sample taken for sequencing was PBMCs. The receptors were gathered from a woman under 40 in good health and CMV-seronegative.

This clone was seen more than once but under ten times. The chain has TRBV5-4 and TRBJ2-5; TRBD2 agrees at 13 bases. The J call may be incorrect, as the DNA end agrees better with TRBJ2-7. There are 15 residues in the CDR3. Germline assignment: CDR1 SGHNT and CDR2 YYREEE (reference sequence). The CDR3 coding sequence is TGTGCCAGCAGCCCTGGGACTAGCGGGACCTACGAGCAGTACTTC. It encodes CASSPGTSGTYEQYF.

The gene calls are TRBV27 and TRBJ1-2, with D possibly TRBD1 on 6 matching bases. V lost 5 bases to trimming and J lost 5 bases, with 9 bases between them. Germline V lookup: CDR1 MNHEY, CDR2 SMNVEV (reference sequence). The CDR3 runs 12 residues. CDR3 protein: CASSKGGYGYTF. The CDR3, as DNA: TGTGCCAGCAGTAAAGGGGGATATGGCTACACCTTC.

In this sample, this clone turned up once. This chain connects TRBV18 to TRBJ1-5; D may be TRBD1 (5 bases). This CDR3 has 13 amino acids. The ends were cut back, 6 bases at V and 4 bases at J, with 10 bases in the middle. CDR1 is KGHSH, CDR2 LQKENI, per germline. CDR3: CASSPTENQPQHF. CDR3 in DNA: TGTGCCAGCTCGCCGACAGAGAATCAGCCCCAGCATTTT.

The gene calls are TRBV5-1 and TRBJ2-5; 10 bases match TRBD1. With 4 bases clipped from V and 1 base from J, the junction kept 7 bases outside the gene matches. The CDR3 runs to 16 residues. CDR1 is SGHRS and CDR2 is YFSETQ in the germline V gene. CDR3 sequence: CASSPGTGEGQETQYF. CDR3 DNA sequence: TGCGCCAGCAGCCCAGGGACAGGGGAGGGCCAAGAGACCCAGTACTTC.

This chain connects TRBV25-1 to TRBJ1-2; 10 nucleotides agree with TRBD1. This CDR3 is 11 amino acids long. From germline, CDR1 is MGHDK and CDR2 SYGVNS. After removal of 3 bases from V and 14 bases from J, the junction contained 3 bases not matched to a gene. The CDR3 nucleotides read TGTGCCAGCAGTGACGGACAGGGGGTGACCTTC. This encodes CASSDGQGVTF.

DNA for the CDR3: TGTGCCAGCAGCAGGGGACAGGAGGGCACCAAAAACATTCAGTACTTC. It yields the protein CASSRGQEGTKNIQYF. The rearrangement uses TRBV5-4 and TRBJ2-4; 8 bases line up with TRBD1. This CDR3 is 16 amino acids long. From germline, CDR1 is SGHNT and CDR2 YYREEE (reference sequence). The V and J ends lost 4 bases and 2 bases, in that order; junction bases with no gene match: 8.

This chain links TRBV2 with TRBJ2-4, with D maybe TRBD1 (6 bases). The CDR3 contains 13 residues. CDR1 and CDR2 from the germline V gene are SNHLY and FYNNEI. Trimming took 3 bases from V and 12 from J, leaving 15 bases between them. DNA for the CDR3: TGTGCCAGCAGTGAGTACAGGCAGGGGTATCAGTACTTC. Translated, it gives CASSEYRQGYQYF.

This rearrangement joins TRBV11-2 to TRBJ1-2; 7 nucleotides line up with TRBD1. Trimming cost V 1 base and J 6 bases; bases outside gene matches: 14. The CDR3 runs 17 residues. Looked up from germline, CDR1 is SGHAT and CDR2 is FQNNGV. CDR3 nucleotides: TGTGCCAGCAGCTTAGGGCCCAGCGAGGGGGCGGACGATGGCTACACCTTC. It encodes CASSLGPSEGADDGYTF.

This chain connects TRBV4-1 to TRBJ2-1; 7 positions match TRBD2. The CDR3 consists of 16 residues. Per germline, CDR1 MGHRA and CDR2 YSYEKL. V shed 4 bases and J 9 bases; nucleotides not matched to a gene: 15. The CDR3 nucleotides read TGCGCCAGCAGCCGGGGGGAGGGCCATGAGAGTGGTGAGCAGTTCTTC. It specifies CASSRGEGHESGEQFF.

CDR3: CASSPRTGEGTEAFF. In DNA, the CDR3 is TGTGCCAGCAGCCCCCGGACAGGGGAAGGAACTGAAGCTTTCTTT. The J gene is TRBJ1-1, the V gene TRBV11-2; 9 bases agree with TRBD1. Trimming removed 5 bases from V and 5 bases from J; junction bases left unmatched: 9. Germline V gene lookup returns CDR1 SGHAT and CDR2 FQNNGV. This CDR3 contains 15 residues.

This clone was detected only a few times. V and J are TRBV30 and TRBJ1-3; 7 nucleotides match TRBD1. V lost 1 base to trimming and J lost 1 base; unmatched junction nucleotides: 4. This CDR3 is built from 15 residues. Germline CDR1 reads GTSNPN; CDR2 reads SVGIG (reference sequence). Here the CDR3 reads CAWSGLTGSGNTIYF. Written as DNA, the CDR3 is TGTGCCTGGAGTGGTTTGACAGGGTCTGGAAACACCATATATTTT.

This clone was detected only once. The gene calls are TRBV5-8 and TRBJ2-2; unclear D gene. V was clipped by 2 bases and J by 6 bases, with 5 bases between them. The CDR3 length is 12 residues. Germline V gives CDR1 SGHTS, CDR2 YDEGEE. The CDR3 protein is CASSLQSGELFF. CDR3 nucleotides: TGTGCCAGCAGCTTACAATCCGGGGAGCTGTTTTTT.

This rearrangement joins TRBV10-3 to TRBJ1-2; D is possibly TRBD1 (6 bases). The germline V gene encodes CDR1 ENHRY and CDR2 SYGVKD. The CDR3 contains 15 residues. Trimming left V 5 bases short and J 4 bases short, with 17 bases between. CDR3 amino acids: CAISTGTRGTYGYTF. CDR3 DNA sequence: TGTGCCATCAGTACCGGGACACGGGGAACCTATGGCTACACCTTC.

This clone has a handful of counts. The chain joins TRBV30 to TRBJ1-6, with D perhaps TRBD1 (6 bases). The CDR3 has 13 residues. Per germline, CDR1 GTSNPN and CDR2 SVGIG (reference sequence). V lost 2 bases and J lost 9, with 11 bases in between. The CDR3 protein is CAWSSLGASPLHF. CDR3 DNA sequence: TGTGCCTGGAGTTCCTTGGGGGCTTCACCCCTCCACTTT.

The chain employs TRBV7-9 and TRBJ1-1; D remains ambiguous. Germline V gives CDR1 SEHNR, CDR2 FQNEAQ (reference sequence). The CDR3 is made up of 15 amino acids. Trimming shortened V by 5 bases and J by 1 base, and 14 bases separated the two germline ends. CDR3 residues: CASSTTTFRNTEAFF. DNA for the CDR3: TGTGCCAGCAGCACAACAACCTTCAGGAACACTGAAGCTTTCTTT.

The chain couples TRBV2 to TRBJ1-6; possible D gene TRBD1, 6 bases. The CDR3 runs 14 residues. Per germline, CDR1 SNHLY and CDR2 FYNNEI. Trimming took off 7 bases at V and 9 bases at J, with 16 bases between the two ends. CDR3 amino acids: CASTIQGVASPLHF. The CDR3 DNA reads TGTGCCAGCACCATACAGGGCGTCGCTTCACCCCTCCACTTT.

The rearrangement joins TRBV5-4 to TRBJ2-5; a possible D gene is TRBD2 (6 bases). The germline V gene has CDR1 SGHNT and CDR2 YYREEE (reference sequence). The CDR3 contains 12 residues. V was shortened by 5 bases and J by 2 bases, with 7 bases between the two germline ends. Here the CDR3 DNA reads TGTGCCAGCAGTGGGGGGCAAGAGACCCAGTACTTC. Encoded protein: CASSGGQETQYF.

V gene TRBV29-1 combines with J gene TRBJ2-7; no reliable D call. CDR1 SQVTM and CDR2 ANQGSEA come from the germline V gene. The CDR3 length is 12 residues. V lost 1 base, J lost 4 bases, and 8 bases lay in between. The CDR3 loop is CSVEASGYEQYF. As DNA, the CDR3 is TGCAGCGTTGAAGCCTCAGGATACGAGCAGTACTTC.

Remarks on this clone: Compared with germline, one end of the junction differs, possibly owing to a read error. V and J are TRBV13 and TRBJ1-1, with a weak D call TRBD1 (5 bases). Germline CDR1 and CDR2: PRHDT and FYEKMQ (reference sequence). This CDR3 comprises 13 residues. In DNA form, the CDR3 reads TGTGCCAGCAGCCTAGGGGATAGCGCTGAAGCTTTCTTT. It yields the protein CASSLGDSAEAFF.

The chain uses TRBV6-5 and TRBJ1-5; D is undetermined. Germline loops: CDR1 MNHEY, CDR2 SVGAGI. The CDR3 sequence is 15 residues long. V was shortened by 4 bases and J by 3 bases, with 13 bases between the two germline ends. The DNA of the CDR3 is TGTGCCAGCAGTTCCTTGACAAGTGCCAATCAGCCCCAGCATTTT. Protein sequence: CASSSLTSANQPQHF.

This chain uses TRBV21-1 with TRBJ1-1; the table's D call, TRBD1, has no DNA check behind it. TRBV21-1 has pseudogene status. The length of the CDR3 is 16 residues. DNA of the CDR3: TGTGCCAGCAGCCCCCCCGGGACAGGGGGAAAAACTGAAGCTTTCTTT. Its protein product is CASSPPGTGGKTEAFF.

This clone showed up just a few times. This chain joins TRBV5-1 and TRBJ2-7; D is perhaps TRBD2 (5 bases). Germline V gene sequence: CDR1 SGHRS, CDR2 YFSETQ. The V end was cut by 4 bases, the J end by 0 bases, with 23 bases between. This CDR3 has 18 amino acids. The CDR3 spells CASSQRPTGIPNSYEQYF. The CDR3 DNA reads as TGCGCCAGCAGCCAGAGACCCACCGGGATCCCCAACTCCTACGAGCAGTACTTC.

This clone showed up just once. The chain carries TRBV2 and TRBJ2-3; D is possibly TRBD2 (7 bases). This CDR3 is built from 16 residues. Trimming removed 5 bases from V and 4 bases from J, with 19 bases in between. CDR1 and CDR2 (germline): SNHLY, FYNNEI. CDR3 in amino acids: CASSRMGGAMPDTQYF. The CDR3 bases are TGTGCCAGCAGTAGAATGGGGGGGGCGATGCCAGATACGCAGTATTTT.

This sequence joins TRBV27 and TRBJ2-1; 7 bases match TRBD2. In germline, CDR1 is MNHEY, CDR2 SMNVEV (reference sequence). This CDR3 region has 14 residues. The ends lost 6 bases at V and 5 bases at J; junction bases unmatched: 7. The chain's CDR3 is CASRPGGFNNEQFF. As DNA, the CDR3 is TGTGCCAGCAGGCCGGGGGGTTTCAACAATGAGCAGTTCTTC.

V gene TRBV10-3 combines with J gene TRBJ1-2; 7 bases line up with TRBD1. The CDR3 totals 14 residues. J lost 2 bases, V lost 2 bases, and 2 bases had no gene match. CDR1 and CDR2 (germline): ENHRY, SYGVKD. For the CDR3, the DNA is TGTGCCATCAGTGAGACAGGGGAAAACTATGGCTACACCTTC. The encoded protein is CAISETGENYGYTF.

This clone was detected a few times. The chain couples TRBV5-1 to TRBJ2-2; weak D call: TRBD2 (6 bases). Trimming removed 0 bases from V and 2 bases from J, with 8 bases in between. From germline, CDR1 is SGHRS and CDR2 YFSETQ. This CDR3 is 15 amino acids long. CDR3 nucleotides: TGCGCCAGCAGCTTGGTTAGCGGTAACACCGGGGAGCTGTTTTTT. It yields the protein CASSLVSGNTGELFF.

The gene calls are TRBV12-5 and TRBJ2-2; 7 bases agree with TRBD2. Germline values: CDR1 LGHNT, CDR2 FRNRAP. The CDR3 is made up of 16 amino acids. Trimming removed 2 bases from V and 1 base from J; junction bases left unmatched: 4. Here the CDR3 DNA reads TGTGCTAGTGGTTTGTTCCCTAGCGGGAACACCGGGGAGCTGTTTTTT. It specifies CASGLFPSGNTGELFF.

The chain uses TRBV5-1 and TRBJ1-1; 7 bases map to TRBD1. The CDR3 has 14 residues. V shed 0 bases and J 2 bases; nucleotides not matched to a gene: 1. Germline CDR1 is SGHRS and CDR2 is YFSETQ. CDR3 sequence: CASSLGGGNTEAFF. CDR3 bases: TGCGCCAGCAGCTTGGGAGGGGGCAACACTGAAGCTTTCTTT. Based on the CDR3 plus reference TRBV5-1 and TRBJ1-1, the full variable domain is KAGVTQTPRYLIKTRGQQVTLSCSPISGHRSVSWYQQTPGQGLQFLFEYFSETQRNKGNFPGRFSGRQFSNSRSEMNVSTLELGDSALYLCASSLGGGNTEAFFGQGTRLTVV.

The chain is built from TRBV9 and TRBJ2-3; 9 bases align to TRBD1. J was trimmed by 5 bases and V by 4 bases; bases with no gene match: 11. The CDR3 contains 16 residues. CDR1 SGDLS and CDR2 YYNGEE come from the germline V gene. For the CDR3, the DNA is TGTGCCAGCAGCCCGATGGGGGGACAGGGCCGAGATACGCAGTATTTT. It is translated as CASSPMGGQGRDTQYF.